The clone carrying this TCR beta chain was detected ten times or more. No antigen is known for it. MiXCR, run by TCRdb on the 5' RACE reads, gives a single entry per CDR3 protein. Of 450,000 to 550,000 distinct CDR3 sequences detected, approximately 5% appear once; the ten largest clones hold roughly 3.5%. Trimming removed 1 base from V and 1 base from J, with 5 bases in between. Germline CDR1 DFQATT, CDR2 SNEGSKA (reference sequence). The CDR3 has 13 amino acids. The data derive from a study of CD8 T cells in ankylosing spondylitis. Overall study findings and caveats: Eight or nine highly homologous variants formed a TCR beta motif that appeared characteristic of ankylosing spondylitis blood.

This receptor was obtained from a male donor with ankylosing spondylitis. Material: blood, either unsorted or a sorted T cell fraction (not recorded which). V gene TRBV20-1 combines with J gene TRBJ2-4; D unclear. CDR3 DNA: TGCAGTGCTAGAGTGGGGGCCAAAAACATTCAGTACTTC. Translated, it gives CSARVGAKNIQYF.